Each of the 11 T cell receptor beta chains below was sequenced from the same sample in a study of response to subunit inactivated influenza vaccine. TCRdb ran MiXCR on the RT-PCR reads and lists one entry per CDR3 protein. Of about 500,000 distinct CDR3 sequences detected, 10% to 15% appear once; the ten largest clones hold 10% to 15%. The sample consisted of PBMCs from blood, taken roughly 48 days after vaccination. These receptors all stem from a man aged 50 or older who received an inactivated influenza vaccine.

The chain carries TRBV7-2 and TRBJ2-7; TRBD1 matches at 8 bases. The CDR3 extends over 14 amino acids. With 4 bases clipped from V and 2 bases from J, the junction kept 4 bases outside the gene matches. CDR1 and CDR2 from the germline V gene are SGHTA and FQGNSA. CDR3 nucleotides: TGTGCCAGCAGCTCCTGGGGACAGGCCTACGAGCAGTACTTC. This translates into CASSSWGQAYEQYF.

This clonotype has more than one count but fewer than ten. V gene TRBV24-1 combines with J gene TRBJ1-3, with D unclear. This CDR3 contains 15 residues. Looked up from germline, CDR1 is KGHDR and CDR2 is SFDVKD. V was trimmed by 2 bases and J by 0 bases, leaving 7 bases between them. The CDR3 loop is CATSDSKSSGNTIYF. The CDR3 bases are TGTGCCACCAGTGATTCGAAATCCTCTGGAAACACCATATATTTT.

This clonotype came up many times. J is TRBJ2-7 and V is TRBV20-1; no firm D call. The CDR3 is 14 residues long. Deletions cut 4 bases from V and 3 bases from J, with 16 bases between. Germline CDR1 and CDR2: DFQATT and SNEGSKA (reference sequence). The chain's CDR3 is CSATLARRFYEQYF. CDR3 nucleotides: TGCAGTGCTACGTTGGCCCGCCGCTTCTACGAGCAGTACTTC.

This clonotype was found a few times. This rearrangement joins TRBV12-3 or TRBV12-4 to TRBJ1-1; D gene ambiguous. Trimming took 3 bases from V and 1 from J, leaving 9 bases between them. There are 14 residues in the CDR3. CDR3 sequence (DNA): TGTGCCAGCAGTTTTTACAGTGGGAACACTGAAGCTTTCTTT. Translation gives CASSFYSGNTEAFF.

CDR3 residues: CASSLWFRGRQETQYF. CDR3 bases: TGCGCCAGCAGCTTGTGGTTTCGGGGGCGTCAGGAGACCCAGTACTTC. The chain recombines TRBV5-1 with TRBJ2-5; the D call may be TRBD1 or TRBD2 (6 bases each). The CDR3 totals 16 residues. Trimming took 1 base from V and 5 from J, leaving 18 bases between them. Germline loops: CDR1 SGHRS, CDR2 YFSETQ.

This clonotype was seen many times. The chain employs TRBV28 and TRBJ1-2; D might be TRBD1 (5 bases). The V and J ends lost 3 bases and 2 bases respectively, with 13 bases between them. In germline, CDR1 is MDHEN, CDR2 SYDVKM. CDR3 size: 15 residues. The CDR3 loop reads CASSFGPRENYGYTF. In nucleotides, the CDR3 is TGTGCCAGCAGTTTTGGTCCCAGGGAGAACTATGGCTACACCTTC.

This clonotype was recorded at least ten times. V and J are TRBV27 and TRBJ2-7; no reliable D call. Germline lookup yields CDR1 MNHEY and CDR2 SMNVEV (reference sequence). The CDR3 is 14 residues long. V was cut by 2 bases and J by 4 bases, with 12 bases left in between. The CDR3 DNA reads TGTGCCAGCAGTTTAGGAGACAATCGGTACGAGCAGTACTTC. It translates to CASSLGDNRYEQYF.

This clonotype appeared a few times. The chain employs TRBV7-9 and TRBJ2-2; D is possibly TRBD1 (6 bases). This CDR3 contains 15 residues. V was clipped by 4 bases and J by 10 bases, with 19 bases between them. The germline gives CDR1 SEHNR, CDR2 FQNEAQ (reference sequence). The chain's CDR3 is CASSSVGGVLPELFF. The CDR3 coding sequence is TGTGCCAGCAGCTCGGTAGGGGGAGTCCTGCCGGAGCTGTTTTTT.

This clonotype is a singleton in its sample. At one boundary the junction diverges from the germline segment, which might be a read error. CDR3 protein: CARSLEGPSGGAGNEQFF. CDR3 sequence (DNA): TGTGCCCGCAGTTTAGAAGGGCCTAGCGGGGGGGCCGGAAATGAGCAGTTCTTC. The rearrangement links TRBV12-3 or TRBV12-4 to TRBJ2-1; 12 nucleotides line up with TRBD2. This CDR3 has 18 residues.

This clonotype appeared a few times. The CDR3, as DNA: TGTGCCAGCAGCTTAGGGACAGACAGCACAGATACGCAGTATTTT. Translation: CASSLGTDSTDTQYF. The chain employs TRBV7-9 and TRBJ2-3; possibly TRBD1 for D (6 bases). Per the germline V gene, CDR1 is SEHNR and CDR2 is FQNEAQ (reference sequence). Trimming removed 1 base from V and 0 bases from J, with 8 bases in between. CDR3 size: 15 residues.

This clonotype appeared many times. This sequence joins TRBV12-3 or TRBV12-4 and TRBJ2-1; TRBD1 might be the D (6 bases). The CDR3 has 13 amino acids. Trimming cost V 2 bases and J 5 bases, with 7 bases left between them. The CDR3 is CASSLRGNNEQFF. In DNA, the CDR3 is TGTGCCAGCAGTTTAAGGGGGAACAATGAGCAGTTCTTC.